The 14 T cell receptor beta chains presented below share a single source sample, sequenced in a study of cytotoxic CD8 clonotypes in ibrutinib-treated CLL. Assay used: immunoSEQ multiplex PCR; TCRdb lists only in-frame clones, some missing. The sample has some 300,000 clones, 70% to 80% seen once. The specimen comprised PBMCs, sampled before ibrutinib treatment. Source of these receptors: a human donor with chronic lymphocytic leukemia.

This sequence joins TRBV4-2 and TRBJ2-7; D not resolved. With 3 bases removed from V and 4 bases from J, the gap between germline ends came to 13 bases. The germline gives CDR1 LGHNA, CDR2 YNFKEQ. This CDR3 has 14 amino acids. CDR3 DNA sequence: TGTGCCAGCAGCCAGGAAACCACGGTTTACGAGCAGTACTTC. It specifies CASSQETTVYEQYF.

The CDR3 nucleotides read TGTGCCAGCAGCTTTACAGGGAGCACTGAAGCTTTCTTT. Residues: CASSFTGSTEAFF. The rearrangement uses TRBV5-4 and TRBJ1-1, with D possibly matching TRBD1 (6 bases). This CDR3 is built from 13 residues. Trimming removed 2 bases at V and 4 bases at J, with 9 bases between. The germline gives CDR1 SGHNT, CDR2 YYREEE (reference sequence).

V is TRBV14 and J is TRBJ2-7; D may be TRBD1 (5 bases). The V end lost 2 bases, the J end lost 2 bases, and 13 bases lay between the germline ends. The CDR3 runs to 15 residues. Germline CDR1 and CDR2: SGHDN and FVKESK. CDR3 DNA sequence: TGTGCCAGCAGCCAATGGCAGGGATCGACCTACGAGCAGTACTTC. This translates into CASSQWQGSTYEQYF.

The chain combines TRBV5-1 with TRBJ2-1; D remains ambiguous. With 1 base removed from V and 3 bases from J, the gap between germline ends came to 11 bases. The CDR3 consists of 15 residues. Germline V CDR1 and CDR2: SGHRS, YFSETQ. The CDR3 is CASSLLFSNYNEQFF. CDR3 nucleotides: TGCGCCAGCAGCTTGTTATTTAGTAACTACAATGAGCAGTTCTTC. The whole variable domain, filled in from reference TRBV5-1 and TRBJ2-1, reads KAGVTQTPRYLIKTRGQQVTLSCSPISGHRSVSWYQQTPGQGLQFLFEYFSETQRNKGNFPGRFSGRQFSNSRSEMNVSTLELGDSALYLCASSLLFSNYNEQFFGPGTRLTVL.

CDR3 region: CASSDPGQGEQPQHF. CDR3 nucleotides: TGTGCCAGCAGTGACCCCGGACAGGGGGAACAGCCCCAGCATTTT. The rearrangement links TRBV25-1 to TRBJ1-5; 10 bases agree with TRBD1. Germline loops: CDR1 MGHDK, CDR2 SYGVNS. The CDR3 contains 15 residues. V lost 3 bases and J lost 7; bases outside the gene matches: 6.

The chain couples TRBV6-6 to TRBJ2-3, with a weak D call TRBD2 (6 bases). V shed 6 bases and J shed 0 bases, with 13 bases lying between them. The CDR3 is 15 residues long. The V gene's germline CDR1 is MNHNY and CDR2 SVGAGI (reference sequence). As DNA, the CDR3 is TGTGCCAGCAGCAGAGGGAGGTCTAGCACAGATACGCAGTATTTT. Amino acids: CASSRGRSSTDTQYF.

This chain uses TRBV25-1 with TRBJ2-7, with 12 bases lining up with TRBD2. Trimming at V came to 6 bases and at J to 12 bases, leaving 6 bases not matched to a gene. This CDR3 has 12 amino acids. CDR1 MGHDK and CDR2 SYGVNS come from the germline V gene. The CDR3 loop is CASRETSGRAYF. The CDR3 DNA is TGTGCCAGCAGGGAGACTAGCGGGAGAGCGTACTTC.

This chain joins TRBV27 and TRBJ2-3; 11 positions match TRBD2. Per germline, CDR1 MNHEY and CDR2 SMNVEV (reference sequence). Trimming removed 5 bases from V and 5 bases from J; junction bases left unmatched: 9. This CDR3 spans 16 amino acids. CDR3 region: CASSPQLAGVVDTQYF. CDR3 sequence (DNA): TGTGCCAGCAGTCCCCAACTAGCGGGAGTTGTAGATACGCAGTATTTT.

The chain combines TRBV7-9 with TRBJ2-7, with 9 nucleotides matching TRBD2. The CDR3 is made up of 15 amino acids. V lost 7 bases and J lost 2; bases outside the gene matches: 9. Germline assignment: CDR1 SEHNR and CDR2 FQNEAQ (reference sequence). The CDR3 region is CASTVGREGTYEQYF. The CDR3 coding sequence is TGTGCCAGCACTGTGGGGCGGGAGGGTACCTACGAGCAGTACTTC. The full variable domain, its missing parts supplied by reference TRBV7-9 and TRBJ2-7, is DTGVSQNPRHKITKRGQNVTFRCDPISEHNRLYWYRQTLGQGPEFLTYFQNEAQLEKSRLLSDRFSAERPKGSFSTLEIQRTEQGDSAMYLCASTVGREGTYEQYFGPGTRLTVT.

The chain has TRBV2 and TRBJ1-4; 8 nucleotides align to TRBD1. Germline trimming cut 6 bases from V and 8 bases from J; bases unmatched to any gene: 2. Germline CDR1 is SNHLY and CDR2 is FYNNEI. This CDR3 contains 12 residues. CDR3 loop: CASSGQGEKLFF. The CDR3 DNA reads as TGTGCCAGCAGCGGACAGGGCGAAAAACTGTTTTTT.

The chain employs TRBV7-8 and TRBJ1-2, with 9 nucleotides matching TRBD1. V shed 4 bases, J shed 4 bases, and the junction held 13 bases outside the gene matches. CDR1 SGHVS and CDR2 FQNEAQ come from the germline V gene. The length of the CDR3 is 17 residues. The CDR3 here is CASSSPGTGNHLYGYTF. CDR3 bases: TGTGCCAGCAGCTCCCCCGGGACAGGGAACCACCTCTATGGCTACACCTTC.

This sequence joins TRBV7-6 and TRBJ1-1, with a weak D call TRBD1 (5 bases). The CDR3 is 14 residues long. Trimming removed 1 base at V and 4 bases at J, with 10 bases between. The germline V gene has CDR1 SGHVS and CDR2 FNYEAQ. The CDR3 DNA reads TGTGCCAGCAGCTTAGATTCGGGGGGCACTGAAGCTTTCTTT. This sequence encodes CASSLDSGGTEAFF.

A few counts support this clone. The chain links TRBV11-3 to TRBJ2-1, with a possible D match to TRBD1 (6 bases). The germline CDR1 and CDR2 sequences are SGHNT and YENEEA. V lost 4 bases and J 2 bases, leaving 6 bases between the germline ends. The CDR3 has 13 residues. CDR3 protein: CASSWTAYNEQFF. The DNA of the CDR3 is TGTGCCAGCAGCTGGACAGCCTACAATGAGCAGTTCTTC. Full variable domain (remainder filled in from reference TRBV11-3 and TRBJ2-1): EAGVVQSPRYKIIEKKQPVAFWCNPISGHNTLYWYLQNLGQGPELLIRYENEEAVDDSQLPKDRFSAERLKGVDSTLKIQPAELGDSAVYLCASSWTAYNEQFFGPGTRLTVL.

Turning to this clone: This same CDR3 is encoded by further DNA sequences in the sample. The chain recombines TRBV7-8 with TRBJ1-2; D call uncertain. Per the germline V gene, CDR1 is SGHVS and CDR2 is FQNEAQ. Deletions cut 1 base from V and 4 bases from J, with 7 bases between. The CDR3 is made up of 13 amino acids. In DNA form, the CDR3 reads TGTGCCAGCAGCTTAGTTGCCGGCTATGGCTACACCTTC. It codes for CASSLVAGYGYTF.